These T cell receptor beta chains were read from a single sample in a study of blood T cell repertoires in COVID-19. Assay: immunoSEQ multiplex PCR; the TCRdb copy retains only in-frame clones and omits some. Counted here are approximately 440,000 clones, less than 95% occurring once; the ten biggest clones make up about 0.57%. The sequenced sample consisted of PBMCs or T cells enriched from blood (not recorded which). These receptors were collected from a man younger than 35 who had recovered from COVID-19. Each CDR3 is given with its conserved first and last residue. A D gene is named only where the DNA matches it firmly. The size field is filled for only some rows; it gives once, few, many or a size class.

d_call j_call clone_size v_call cdr3_aa cdr3_nt
NA TRBJ1-1 NA TRBV19 CASTLNTEAFF TGTGCCAGTACCCTAAACACTGAAGCTTTCTTT
TRBD2 TRBJ2-7 NA TRBV7-8 CASSLGLAGGFPYEQYF TGTGCCAGCAGCTTAGGACTAGCGGGAGGGTTTCCCTACGAGCAGTACTTC
TRBD2 TRBJ2-1 NA TRBV5-8 CASSLATSGSSNSYNEQFF TGTGCCAGCAGCTTGGCAACTAGCGGGAGTAGCAACTCCTACAATGAGCAGTTCTTC
NA TRBJ2-7 NA TRBV6-6 CASSGPGGEQYF TGTGCCAGCAGTGGCCCCGGGGGCGAGCAGTACTTC
NA TRBJ1-5 NA TRBV12-3/TRBV12-4 CASSLGGEQPQHF TGTGCCAGCAGTTTGGGGGGTGAACAGCCCCAGCATTTT
NA TRBJ2-3 NA TRBV14 CASSQETGSTDTQYF TGTGCCAGCAGCCAAGAGACGGGGAGCACAGATACGCAGTATTTT
NA TRBJ2-1 NA TRBV29-1 CSVEDEWTDNEQFF TGCAGCGTTGAAGATGAGTGGACAGACAATGAGCAGTTCTTC
NA TRBJ2-1 once TRBV11-3 CASSWESNEQFF TGTGCCAGCAGCTGGGAGAGCAATGAGCAGTTCTTC
NA TRBJ1-1 NA TRBV11-2 CASSPSEGAEAFF TGTGCCAGCAGCCCTTCGGAAGGGGCTGAAGCTTTCTTT
TRBD2 TRBJ2-3 NA TRBV28 CASSNWDYLSDTDTQYF TGTGCCAGCTCTAACTGGGACTACCTATCAGACACAGATACGCAGTATTTT
NA TRBJ1-5 NA TRBV6-2/TRBV6-3 CASSYGGAGAYSNQPQHF TGTGCCAGCAGTTACGGAGGGGCAGGAGCTTATAGCAATCAGCCCCAGCATTTT
NA TRBJ1-3 few TRBV3-1/TRBV3-2 CASSLLSSGNTIYF TGTGCCAGCAGCTTGCTAAGCTCTGGAAACACCATATATTTT
TRBD2 TRBJ2-1 NA TRBV6-5 CASSYLGGLAPKKFF TGTGCCAGCAGTTATTTGGGGGGACTAGCCCCAAAAAAGTTCTTC
TRBD1 TRBJ2-1 NA TRBV2 CASRGQGAVNEQFF TGTGCCAGTAGAGGACAGGGGGCGGTAAATGAGCAGTTCTTC
NA TRBJ2-7 NA TRBV5-1 CASSLVATSYEQYF TGCGCCAGCAGCTTGGTGGCGACTTCCTACGAGCAGTACTTC
TRBD2 TRBJ2-7 NA TRBV7-9 CASSLAFAREGPYEQYF TGTGCCAGCAGCTTAGCGTTCGCGCGGGAGGGCCCCTACGAGCAGTACTTC
TRBD1 TRBJ1-1 NA TRBV7-8 CASSPAGQGVTEAFF TGTGCCAGCAGCCCAGCCGGACAGGGGGTCACTGAAGCTTTCTTT
TRBD2 TRBJ2-7 once TRBV24-1 CATSSHYQTSGSHEQYF TGTGCCACCAGTTCCCATTATCAGACTAGCGGGAGCCACGAGCAGTACTTC
TRBD2 TRBJ2-1 NA TRBV7-9 CASSPPAGGEQFF TGTGCCAGCAGCCCTCCGGCGGGGGGTGAGCAGTTCTTC
NA TRBJ1-2 NA TRBV27 CASSFDRGRRGYTF TGTGCCAGCAGTTTTGATCGGGGTCGCCGTGGCTACACCTTC
TRBD1 TRBJ1-2 NA TRBV9 CASSVYRGPYTF TGTGCCAGCAGCGTGTACAGGGGGCCCTACACCTTC
NA TRBJ1-1 NA TRBV2 CASTEETNTEAFF TGTGCCAGCACGGAGGAGACGAACACTGAAGCTTTCTTT
NA TRBJ1-1 NA TRBV12-3/TRBV12-4 CASAWAGEAFF TGTGCCAGCGCGTGGGCCGGTGAAGCTTTCTTT
NA TRBJ2-3 NA TRBV9 CASSPRAARATQYF TGTGCCAGCAGCCCCCGCGCGGCGCGGGCTACGCAGTATTTT
NA TRBJ2-2 NA TRBV30 CAWSVVDAGELFF TGTGCCTGGAGTGTAGTAGATGCCGGGGAGCTGTTTTTT
NA TRBJ1-6 NA TRBV14 CASSRAATMAGPANSPLHF TGTGCCAGCAGCCGGGCCGCTACCATGGCGGGCCCCGCTAATTCACCCCTCCACTTT
TRBD1 TRBJ1-2 NA TRBV6-5 CASVGTGGNYGYTF TGTGCCAGCGTTGGGACAGGGGGGAACTATGGCTACACCTTC
NA TRBJ1-5 NA TRBV27 CASSRLPGFQPQHF TGTGCCAGCAGTAGACTCCCAGGGTTTCAGCCCCAGCATTTT